This T cell receptor beta chain stems from a study of naive and memory T cell subsets. Findings of the study overall: In naive cells, over 90% of TCR sequences were seen only once. Gini index rose across naive, CM, EM and EMRA in CD4 and CD8.

CMV status came from CD4+ T cell IFNgamma after overnight CMV lysate stimulation of fresh PBMCs. An equimolar mix of two oligonucleotides served as the beta constant-region primer for TRBC1 and TRBC2. MiXCR, applied by TCRdb to the UMI-ligation and nested PCR reads, yields one record per CDR3 protein. The repertoire consists of 81,000 or so distinct CDR3 sequences, with over 7% occurring once and the leading ten covering roughly 1.6%. The length of the CDR3 is 13 residues. Germline CDR1 and CDR2: GTSNPN and SVGIG (reference sequence). V shed 5 bases, J shed 4 bases, and the junction held 4 bases outside the gene matches. This clonotype was observed many times. The antigen remains unidentified.

This rearrangement joins TRBV30 to TRBJ1-5, with TRBD1 identical over 8 bases. The sequence was obtained from a human donor in good health. Sequencing was carried out using central memory CD4+ T cells from blood. CDR3 amino acids: CAWAGGPNQPQHF. The CDR3 DNA follows: TGTGCCTGGGCAGGGGGCCCGAATCAGCCCCAGCATTTT.